The rows below give T cell receptor beta chains drawn from one sample of a study of blood T cell repertoires in COVID-19. This table comes from immunoSEQ multiplex PCR, and its TCRdb copy is limited to in-frame clones, with some not included. The sample lists about 240,000 clones, about 81% occurring once. Input material: peripheral blood. The receptors were gathered from a woman in her fifties or sixties with active or convalescent COVID-19. CDR3s include the opening cysteine and the closing phenylalanine or tryptophan. A D gene is named only where the DNA matches it firmly. Expanded clones are given a class, and other clones once, few, many or no size at all.

j_call clone_size d_call v_call cdr3_aa cdr3_nt
TRBJ1-1 once . TRBV4-3 CASSQDLGGGAEAFF TGCGCCAGCAGCCAAGATCTGGGGGGTGGCGCTGAAGCTTTCTTT
TRBJ2-1 . TRBD2 TRBV10-3 CAISAQRGSYNEQFF TGTGCCATCAGTGCCCAGCGGGGGAGTTACAATGAGCAGTTCTTC
TRBJ2-3 few TRBD2 TRBV27 CASRTTSGTDTQYF TGTGCCAGCAGGACGACTAGCGGCACAGATACGCAGTATTTT
TRBJ2-2 few . TRBV7-3 CASSLEVNTGELFF TGTGCCAGCAGCTTGGAGGTGAACACCGGGGAGCTGTTTTTT
TRBJ2-5 . TRBD2 TRBV4-1 CASSQALGVSGGYQETQYF TGCGCCAGCAGCCAAGCCCTCGGGGTGAGCGGGGGGTACCAAGAGACCCAGTACTTC
TRBJ1-5 . . TRBV6-2/TRBV6-3 CASSPTASNQPQHF TGTGCCAGCAGTCCGACAGCTAGCAATCAGCCCCAGCATTTT
TRBJ2-1 once TRBD2 TRBV7-9 CASSPGGGAYNEQFF TGTGCCAGCAGCCCCGGCGGGGGGGCCTACAATGAGCAGTTCTTC
TRBJ1-2 . TRBD1 TRBV11-3 CASSSPTGGAEGYTF TGTGCCAGCAGCTCACCCACAGGGGGCGCGGAAGGCTACACCTTC
TRBJ1-5 . . TRBV30 CAWSRGDFGQPQHF TGTGCCTGGAGCCGGGGGGACTTTGGGCAGCCCCAGCATTTT
TRBJ1-6 . . TRBV30 CAWSVKGTHYSPLHF TGTGCCTGGAGTGTAAAAGGGACACATTATTCACCCCTCCACTTT
TRBJ2-5 . . TRBV2 CASSDLSVETQYF TGTGCCAGCAGTGATCTTAGCGTGGAGACCCAGTACTTC
TRBJ1-6 once . TRBV11-2 CASSAYRVSYNSPLHF TGTGCCAGCAGCGCATACAGGGTCAGCTATAATTCACCCCTCCACTTT
TRBJ1-1 . . TRBV19 CASSFLPNRENTEAFF TGTGCCAGTAGTTTCTTGCCGAACAGGGAGAACACTGAAGCTTTCTTT
TRBJ2-7 . TRBD1 TRBV7-6 CASSPRQGEASYEQYF TGTGCCAGCAGCCCACGACAGGGGGAGGCCTCCTACGAGCAGTACTTC
TRBJ2-5 . TRBD2 TRBV27 CASSLSRLAGRDQETQYF TGTGCCAGCAGTTTATCAAGGCTAGCGGGGCGGGACCAAGAGACCCAGTACTTC
TRBJ2-1 . TRBD1 TRBV7-3 CASSRDRNNEQFF TGTGCCAGCAGCAGGGACAGGAACAATGAGCAGTTCTTC
TRBJ1-1 . TRBD1 TRBV23-1 CASSQPPSGTVTEAFF TGCGCCAGCAGTCAACCGCCGTCCGGGACAGTCACTGAAGCTTTCTTT
TRBJ2-1 once TRBD1 TRBV6-5 CASSTRQGAVNEQFF TGTGCCAGCAGTACCAGACAGGGGGCGGTCAATGAGCAGTTCTTC
TRBJ1-1 . TRBD1 TRBV3-1/TRBV3-2 CASSQGGQQRGTEAFF TGTGCCAGCAGCCAAGGGGGACAGCAAAGGGGCACTGAAGCTTTCTTT
TRBJ2-7 . . TRBV19 CASIGTSSYEQYF TGTGCCAGTATCGGGACTTCCTCCTACGAGCAGTACTTC
TRBJ2-2 . TRBD1 TRBV4-1 CASSPYRGLSGELFF TGCGCCAGCAGCCCGTACAGGGGGCTCTCCGGGGAGCTGTTTTTT
TRBJ1-2 . . TRBV15 CATSSPYGYTF TGTGCCACCAGCAGCCCTTATGGCTACACCTTC
TRBJ2-3 . . TRBV5-8 CASSIRGSTDTQYF TGTGCCAGCAGCATTAGAGGGAGCACAGATACGCAGTATTTT
TRBJ1-4 . . TRBV10-3 CAISESTPGWGEKLFF TGTGCCATCAGTGAGTCGACCCCGGGGTGGGGTGAAAAACTGTTTTTT
TRBJ2-3 . . TRBV10-3 CAISELSPDTQYF TGTGCCATCAGTGAGCTGAGCCCAGATACGCAGTATTTT
TRBJ2-6 few TRBD1 TRBV9 CASSTTDRGRWVGANVLTF TGTGCCAGCAGCACCACCGACAGGGGCCGTTGGGTTGGGGCCAACGTCCTGACTTTC